Listed below are T cell receptor beta chains from one sample, sequenced in a study of molecular identifiers for immune sequencing clone quantification. TCRdb re-derived calls from the PCR reads in MiXCR, one entry per CDR3 protein. The sample shows 460,000 or so distinct CDR3 sequences, about a fifth of them seen only once. The source material was naive CD8+ T cells from blood, with Jurkat cell RNA spiked in. The receptors originated from a human donor in good health. Some libraries in this study had Jurkat cell RNA spiked in. CDR3s include the opening cysteine and the closing phenylalanine or tryptophan. The D gene is left open where the match is weak. The listing skips clone size in some rows; elsewhere it reads once, few, many or a size class.

v_call	clone_size	d_call	j_call	cdr3_aa	cdr3_nt
TRBV19	NA	NA	TRBJ2-3	CASSVIRTDTQYF	TGTGCCAGTAGTGTGATCCGCACAGATACGCAGTATTTT
TRBV28	many	NA	TRBJ2-1	CASSFSTRGEQFF	TGTGCCAGCAGTTTCTCAACTAGGGGTGAGCAGTTCTTC
TRBV11-2	NA	NA	TRBJ2-5	CASSLDGGAETQYF	TGTGCCAGCAGCTTAGATGGGGGGGCAGAGACCCAGTACTTC
TRBV6-2/TRBV6-3	many	NA	TRBJ2-4	CASSYSDLDIQYF	TGTGCCAGCAGTTACTCCGACCTGGACATTCAGTACTTC
TRBV30	few	TRBD2	TRBJ2-2	CAWSSLAGGLTGELFF	TGTGCCTGGAGTTCTCTAGCGGGAGGTCTCACCGGGGAGCTGTTTTTT
TRBV4-3	few	NA	TRBJ2-5	CASSQYRRLGETQYF	TGCGCCAGCAGCCAATACAGGAGGCTGGGTGAGACCCAGTACTTC
TRBV6-6	many	TRBD2	TRBJ2-1	CASSPTSVVDEQFF	TGTGCCAGCAGCCCCACTAGCGTCGTGGATGAGCAGTTCTTC
TRBV20-1	NA	TRBD1	TRBJ1-1	CSGSDRTEAFF	TGCAGTGGTTCGGACAGGACTGAAGCTTTCTTT
TRBV2	few	NA	TRBJ2-2	CASIAENTGELFF	TGTGCCAGCATAGCGGAGAACACCGGGGAGCTGTTTTTT
TRBV30	NA	NA	TRBJ1-1	CAWSVVRGNTEAFF	TGTGCCTGGAGTGTGGTTCGGGGAAACACTGAAGCTTTCTTT